What follows describes a single T cell receptor beta chain. Its antigen is unidentified. The entry originates in a study of identical twins. Regarding the study as a whole: For cord blood, abundant beta clonotypes had fewer insertions, unlike memory repertoires, which showed none.

Addition of a universal primer site occurred through template switching, and cDNA carried unique molecular identifiers. TCRdb ran MiXCR on the 5' RACE reads and lists one entry per CDR3 protein. In the table there are some 660,000 distinct CDR3 sequences, 8.5% to 9.5% of which are singletons. The germline CDR1 and CDR2 sequences are MDHEN and SYDVKM. V was pared by 3 bases and J by 0 bases, with 15 bases between. CDR3 length equals 16 residues. The sample was also linked to a second study, of yellow fever vaccine responses in identical twins.

The sample taken for sequencing was PBMCs. The gene calls are TRBV28 and TRBJ2-7; tentatively, D is TRBD2 (5 bases). The sequence was collected from a woman aged 18 to 35 in good health. The chain's CDR3 is CASSFAWESRSYEQYF. CDR3 DNA sequence: TGTGCCAGCAGTTTCGCTTGGGAGTCTCGCTCCTACGAGCAGTACTTC. Full variable domain (rest looked up from reference TRBV28 and TRBJ2-7): DVKVTQSSRYLVKRTGEKVFLECVQDMDHENMFWYRQDPGLGLRLIYFSYDVKMKEKGDIPEGYSVSREKKERFSLILESASTNQTSMYLCASSFAWESRSYEQYFGPGTRLTVT.